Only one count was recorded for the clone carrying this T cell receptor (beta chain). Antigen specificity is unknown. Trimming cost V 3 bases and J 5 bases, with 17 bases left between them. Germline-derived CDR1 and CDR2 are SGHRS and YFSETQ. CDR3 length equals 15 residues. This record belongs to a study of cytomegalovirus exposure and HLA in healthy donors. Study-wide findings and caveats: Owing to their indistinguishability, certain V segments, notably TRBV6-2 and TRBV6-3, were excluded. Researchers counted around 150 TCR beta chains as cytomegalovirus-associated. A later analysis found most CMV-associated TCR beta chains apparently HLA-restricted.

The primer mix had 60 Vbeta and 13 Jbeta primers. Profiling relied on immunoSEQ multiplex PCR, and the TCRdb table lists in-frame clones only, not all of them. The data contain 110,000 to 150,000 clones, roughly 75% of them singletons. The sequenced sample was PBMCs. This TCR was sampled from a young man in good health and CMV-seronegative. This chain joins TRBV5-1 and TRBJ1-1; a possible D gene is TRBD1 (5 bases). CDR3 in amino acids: CASSYKGMADTEAFF. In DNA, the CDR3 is TGCGCCAGCAGCTATAAGGGGATGGCGGATACTGAAGCTTTCTTT.